This T cell receptor beta chain derives from a study of T-cell memory formation after mild COVID-19. General observations from the study: Contracting clones from day 15 to 85 had balanced CD4/CD8; later expanders favoured CD4+.

TCRdb used MiXCR to reprocess the 5' RACE reads, holding one entry per CDR3 protein. The sample includes roughly 400,000 distinct CDR3 sequences, about a sixth of them seen just once. On this clonotype itself: No antigen is known for it.

Trimming pared 3 bases from V and 2 bases from J, leaving 10 bases between. Looked up from germline, CDR1 is LGHNA and CDR2 is YNFKEQ. This CDR3 is 14 amino acids long. The chain carries TRBV4-2 and TRBJ2-5; D gene unclear. Sequencing was carried out using PBMCs or a T cell subset sorted from them (not recorded which). The source is a man between 18 and 35 years old who had mild COVID-19 (a few samples of this study predate the infection). Cell type and time point are not known. CDR3 sequence (DNA): TGTGCCAGCAGCCAGGACCAAGTTCAAGAGACCCAGTACTTC. It encodes CASSQDQVQETQYF.